The rows below give T cell receptor beta chains drawn from one sample of a study of Ad26.COV2.S vaccination and SARS-CoV-2 variants. Clones were sequenced by immunoSEQ multiplex PCR, and TCRdb holds only the in-frame ones, with some missing. The sample yields approximately 360,000 clones, about 83% seen once. The input for sequencing was peripheral blood, taken in a trial of Ad26.COV2.S vaccine versus placebo. These receptors all stem from a person between 18 and 65 years old who received the Ad26.COV2.S COVID-19 vaccine or a placebo. Each CDR3 is given with its conserved first and last residue. D genes are given only for firm matches. Only part of the rows carry a size: once, few, many, or a class if the clone is expanded.

V	size	J	length	D	CDR3	DNA
TRBV4-3	NA	TRBJ1-1	14	NA	CASSIGHPTPEAFF	TGCGCCAGCAGCATTGGACATCCAACCCCTGAAGCTTTCTTT
TRBV7-6	NA	TRBJ1-2	12	NA	CASSSWGGSYAF	TGTGCCAGCAGCTCGTGGGGGGGCTCGTACGCCTTC
TRBV7-3	NA	TRBJ2-2	14	NA	CASSLTGDTGELFF	TGTGCCAGCAGCTTAACAGGGGACACCGGGGAGCTGTTTTTT
TRBV12-5	many	TRBJ2-7	13	TRBD2	CASGFGEGREQYF	TGTGCTAGTGGTTTTGGGGAGGGGCGCGAGCAGTACTTC
TRBV7-9	NA	TRBJ2-7	15	NA	CASSDSAGTTYEQYF	TGTGCCAGCAGTGACTCAGCGGGTACCACCTACGAGCAGTACTTC
TRBV11-3	NA	TRBJ1-5	15	NA	CASSPGGSRNQPQHF	TGTGCCAGCAGCCCTGGGGGGAGTCGCAATCAGCCCCAGCATTTT
TRBV4-2	NA	TRBJ1-1	15	TRBD1	CASRGTGGRNTEAFF	TGTGCCAGTAGAGGGACAGGGGGGAGGAACACTGAAGCTTTCTTT
TRBV12-3/TRBV12-4	NA	TRBJ2-1	13	NA	CASSGLRSVEQFF	TGTGCCAGCAGTGGCCTGCGGAGCGTTGAGCAGTTCTTC
TRBV4-1	NA	TRBJ2-3	17	NA	CASSQAQGWPSTDTQYF	TGCGCCAGCAGCCAGGCCCAGGGGTGGCCTAGCACAGATACGCAGTATTTT
TRBV18	NA	TRBJ1-5	17	NA	CASSSSGTIYSNQPQHF	TGTGCCAGCTCCTCCTCGGGTACGATCTATAGCAATCAGCCCCAGCATTTT
TRBV5-4	NA	TRBJ2-5	14	TRBD2	CASSTRGGQETQYF	TGTGCCAGCAGCACACGGGGGGGGCAAGAGACCCAGTACTTC
TRBV5-5	NA	TRBJ2-1	15	NA	CASSSLRDFDNEQFF	TGTGCCAGCAGCTCTCTCCGGGACTTCGACAATGAGCAGTTCTTC
TRBV2	NA	TRBJ1-2	13	NA	CASNIEGIYGYTF	TGTGCCAGCAATATTGAGGGGATCTATGGCTACACCTTC
TRBV19	NA	TRBJ1-2	15	TRBD1	CASSTSGTGLDGYTF	TGTGCCAGTAGTACCTCCGGGACAGGGCTGGATGGCTACACCTTC
TRBV18	NA	TRBJ2-5	17	TRBD1	CASSLSSGTGDLETQYF	TGTGCCAGCTCACTGAGCTCCGGGACAGGGGATTTGGAGACCCAGTACTTC
TRBV6-2/TRBV6-3	NA	TRBJ1-2	13	NA	CASSWGGYYGYTF	TGTGCCAGCAGTTGGGGGGGATACTATGGCTACACCTTC
TRBV6-5	NA	TRBJ1-5	15	TRBD1	CASSTDRGFNQPQHF	TGTGCCAGCAGCACGGACAGGGGGTTCAATCAGCCCCAGCATTTT
TRBV6-5	few	TRBJ1-3	13	NA	CARRNSSGNTIYF	TGTGCCAGGCGAAATAGCTCTGGAAACACCATATATTTT
TRBV5-1	NA	TRBJ2-3	14	TRBD2	CASSWGLATDTQYF	TGCGCCAGCAGCTGGGGACTAGCGACGGATACGCAGTATTTT
TRBV30	NA	TRBJ2-1	15	TRBD2	CAWREGLAVYNEQFF	TGTGCCTGGAGGGAGGGACTAGCGGTGTACAATGAGCAGTTCTTC
TRBV5-1	NA	TRBJ2-5	14	NA	CASSPRQNQETQYF	TGCGCCAGCAGCCCCAGGCAAAATCAAGAGACCCAGTACTTC
TRBV7-3	NA	TRBJ2-1	14	NA	CASSREFSLDEQFF	TGTGCCAGCAGCCGGGAGTTTAGCCTTGATGAGCAGTTCTTC
TRBV10-2	NA	TRBJ2-5	15	TRBD2	CASSESSGETETQYF	TGCGCCAGCAGTGAGTCTAGCGGGGAGACGGAGACCCAGTACTTC
TRBV7-2	NA	TRBJ2-7	15	NA	CASSLRQGGFNEQYF	TGTGCCAGCAGCTTACGTCAGGGGGGCTTCAATGAGCAGTACTTC
TRBV7-9	NA	TRBJ1-2	14	NA	CASSLRGSNYGYTF	TGTGCCAGCAGCTTACGAGGATCTAACTATGGCTACACCTTC
TRBV7-7	NA	TRBJ2-2	12	NA	CASSPWTGELFF	TGTGCCAGCAGCCCCTGGACCGGGGAGCTGTTTTTT
TRBV30	NA	TRBJ2-2	15	NA	CAWLVGRLNTGELFF	TGTGCCTGGTTGGTGGGGCGTCTGAACACCGGGGAGCTGTTTTTT
TRBV9	NA	TRBJ1-2	13	NA	CASSARFQGGYTF	TGTGCCAGCAGCGCACGATTCCAAGGGGGCTACACCTTC
TRBV2	NA	TRBJ1-5	12	NA	CASKNNHQPQHF	TGTGCCAGCAAAAACAATCATCAGCCCCAGCATTTT
TRBV5-1	NA	TRBJ2-3	13	TRBD1	CASSLVDRDTQYF	TGCGCCAGCAGCTTGGTGGACAGGGATACGCAGTATTTT
TRBV19	NA	TRBJ2-4	16	NA	CASSIRALTAKNIQYF	TGTGCCAGTAGTATCCGGGCCCTTACAGCCAAAAACATTCAGTACTTC
TRBV7-2	NA	TRBJ1-2	13	NA	CASSLAVRRGYTF	TGTGCCAGCAGCTTGGCTGTCAGAAGAGGCTACACCTTC
TRBV25-1	NA	TRBJ1-3	13	NA	CASSGFLGNTIYF	TGTGCCAGCAGTGGTTTTCTTGGAAACACCATATATTTT
TRBV7-2	once	TRBJ2-5	14	NA	CASSRTIGLETQYF	TGTGCCAGCAGCAGGACAATCGGGTTAGAGACCCAGTACTTC
TRBV5-5	NA	TRBJ1-1	13	NA	CASSLRSNTEAFF	TGTGCCAGCAGCTTGAGGTCGAACACTGAAGCTTTCTTT
TRBV6-5	NA	TRBJ1-6	15	NA	CASSYATQGGSPLHF	TGTGCCAGCAGTTACGCGACACAAGGAGGTTCACCCCTCCACTTT
TRBV29-1	NA	TRBJ1-2	11	TRBD1	CSSDRDDGYTF	TGCAGCTCCGACAGGGACGATGGCTACACCTTC
TRBV9	NA	TRBJ1-6	16	NA	CASSFSPGVGTSPLHF	TGTGCCAGCAGCTTCTCCCCTGGTGTGGGGACCTCACCCCTCCACTTT
TRBV10-3	NA	TRBJ2-7	10	NA	CAIRYHEQYF	TGTGCCATCAGGTATCACGAGCAGTACTTC
TRBV5-1	NA	TRBJ2-1	14	TRBD2	CASSSLAGDDEQFF	TGCGCCAGCAGCTCACTAGCGGGAGACGATGAGCAGTTCTTC
TRBV12-3/TRBV12-4	NA	TRBJ1-2	12	TRBD1	CASRTGDYGYTF	TGTGCCAGCAGGACAGGGGATTATGGCTACACCTTC
TRBV7-2	NA	TRBJ2-7	14	NA	CASSTDWNTYEQYF	TGTGCCAGCAGCACGGACTGGAATACCTACGAGCAGTACTTC
TRBV12-3/TRBV12-4	NA	TRBJ1-1	13	NA	CASSTEWKLGAFF	TGTGCCAGCAGTACCGAGTGGAAATTAGGAGCTTTCTTT
TRBV5-4	NA	TRBJ2-3	16	TRBD2	CASSPGGTSGTDTQYF	TGTGCCAGCAGCCCGGGGGGAACTAGCGGCACAGATACGCAGTATTTT
TRBV9	NA	TRBJ1-2	16	NA	CASSRSGQRTALDYTF	TGTGCCAGCAGCCGTAGCGGGCAGAGGACCGCGCTAGACTACACCTTC
TRBV19	few	TRBJ1-2	15	NA	CASSPIGGANYGYTF	TGTGCCAGTAGTCCCATAGGGGGAGCTAACTATGGCTACACCTTC
TRBV29-1	NA	TRBJ2-3	13	NA	CSVDGISTDTQYF	TGCAGCGTTGATGGCATAAGCACAGATACGCAGTATTTT
TRBV7-9	NA	TRBJ2-3	14	NA	CASSLRDGADTQYF	TGTGCCAGCAGCTTACGAGACGGGGCAGATACGCAGTATTTT
TRBV25-1	NA	TRBJ1-1	12	NA	CASTLGNTEAFF	TGTGCCAGCACCCTAGGGAACACTGAAGCTTTCTTT
TRBV5-1	NA	TRBJ2-7	14	TRBD1	CASSQGQGYDEQYF	TGCGCCAGCAGCCAGGGACAGGGGTATGACGAGCAGTACTTC
TRBV27	NA	TRBJ2-2	14	NA	CASSFPPTTGELFF	TGTGCCAGCAGTTTCCCCCCCACCACCGGGGAGCTGTTTTTT
TRBV5-4	few	TRBJ2-1	14	NA	CASTKKNGGSEQFF	TGTGCCAGCACCAAGAAGAACGGGGGTTCTGAGCAGTTCTTC
TRBV29-1	NA	TRBJ1-3	13	NA	CSVIPSGGNTIYF	TGCAGCGTGATCCCATCGGGCGGAAACACCATATATTTT
TRBV7-9	few	TRBJ1-2	15	NA	CASSRFARLAYGYTF	TGTGCCAGCAGCCGCTTCGCCAGGTTAGCATATGGCTACACCTTC
TRBV29-1	NA	TRBJ1-2	12	TRBD1	CSVETGRDGYTF	TGCAGCGTTGAGACAGGGAGGGACGGCTACACCTTC
TRBV11-2	NA	TRBJ2-7	14	TRBD2	CASSRSGSADEQYF	TGTGCCAGCAGTCGAAGCGGGAGCGCCGACGAGCAGTACTTC
TRBV18	NA	TRBJ1-2	14	NA	CASSPQTGIHGYTF	TGTGCCAGCTCACCACAGACAGGTATACATGGCTACACCTTC
TRBV30	NA	TRBJ2-3	12	NA	CAWSPRLDTQYF	TGTGCCTGGAGTCCTAGGCTAGATACGCAGTATTTT
TRBV27	once	TRBJ2-7	13	NA	CASSLIVSYEQYF	TGTGCCAGCTCATTAATCGTCTCCTACGAGCAGTACTTC